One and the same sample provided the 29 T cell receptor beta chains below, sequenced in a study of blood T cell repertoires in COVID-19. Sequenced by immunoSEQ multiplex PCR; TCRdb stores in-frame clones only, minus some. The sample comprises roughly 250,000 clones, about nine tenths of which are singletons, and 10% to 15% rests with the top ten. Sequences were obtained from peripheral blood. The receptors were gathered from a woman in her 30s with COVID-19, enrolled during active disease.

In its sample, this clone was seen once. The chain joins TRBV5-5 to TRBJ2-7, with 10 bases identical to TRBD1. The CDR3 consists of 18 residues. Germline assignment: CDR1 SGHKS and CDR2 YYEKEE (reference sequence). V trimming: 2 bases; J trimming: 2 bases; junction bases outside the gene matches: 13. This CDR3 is CASSLGTGALAPTYEQYF. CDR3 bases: TGTGCCAGCAGCTTAGGGACAGGGGCCTTAGCGCCCACCTACGAGCAGTACTTC.

CDR3 sequence: CASSPRDRPRSNQPQHF. DNA of the CDR3: TGTGCCAGCTCACCAAGGGACAGGCCGCGTAGCAATCAGCCCCAGCATTTT. This chain connects TRBV18 to TRBJ1-5; 8 nucleotides match TRBD1. Unmatched junction bases numbered 6, after V lost 2 bases and J lost 0 bases. The germline V gene has CDR1 KGHSH and CDR2 LQKENI. The CDR3 is made up of 17 amino acids.

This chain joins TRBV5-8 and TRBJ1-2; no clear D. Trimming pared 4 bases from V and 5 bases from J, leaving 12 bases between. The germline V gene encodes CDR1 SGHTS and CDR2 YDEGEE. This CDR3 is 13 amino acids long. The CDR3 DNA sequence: TGTGCCAGCAGCCACGGCTTCGGGTATGGCTACACCTTC. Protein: CASSHGFGYGYTF.

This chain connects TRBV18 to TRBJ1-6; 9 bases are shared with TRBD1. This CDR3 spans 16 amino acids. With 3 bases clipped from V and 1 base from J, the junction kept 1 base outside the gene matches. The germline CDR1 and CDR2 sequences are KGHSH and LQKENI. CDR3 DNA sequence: TGTGCCAGCTCACCGACAGGGGGGTCCTATAATTCACCCCTCCACTTT. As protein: CASSPTGGSYNSPLHF. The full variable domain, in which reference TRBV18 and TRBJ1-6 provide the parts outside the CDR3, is NAGVMQNPRHLVRRRGQEARLRCSPMKGHSHVYWYRQLPEEGLKFMVYLQKENIIDESGMPKERFSAEFPKEGPSILRIQQVVRGDSAAYFCASSPTGGSYNSPLHFGNGTRLTVT.

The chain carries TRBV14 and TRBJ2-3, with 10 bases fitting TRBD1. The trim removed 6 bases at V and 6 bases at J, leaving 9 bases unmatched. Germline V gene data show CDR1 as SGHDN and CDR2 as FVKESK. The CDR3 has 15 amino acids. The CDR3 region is CASSPGGQGYDTQYF. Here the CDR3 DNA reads TGTGCCAGCAGTCCGGGGGGACAGGGGTACGATACGCAGTATTTT.

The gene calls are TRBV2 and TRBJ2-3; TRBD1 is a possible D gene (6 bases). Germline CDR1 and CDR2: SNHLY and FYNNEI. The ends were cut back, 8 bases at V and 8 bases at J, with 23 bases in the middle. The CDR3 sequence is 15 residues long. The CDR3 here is CASLSRDRQYGTQYF. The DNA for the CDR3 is TGTGCCAGCCTAAGCCGCGACAGGCAATACGGTACGCAGTATTTT. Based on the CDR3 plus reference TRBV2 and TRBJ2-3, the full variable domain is EPEVTQTPSHQVTQMGQEVILRCVPISNHLYFYWYRQILGQKVEFLVSFYNNEISEKSEIFDDQFSVERPDGSNFTLKIRSTKLEDSAMYFCASLSRDRQYGTQYFGPGTRLTVL.

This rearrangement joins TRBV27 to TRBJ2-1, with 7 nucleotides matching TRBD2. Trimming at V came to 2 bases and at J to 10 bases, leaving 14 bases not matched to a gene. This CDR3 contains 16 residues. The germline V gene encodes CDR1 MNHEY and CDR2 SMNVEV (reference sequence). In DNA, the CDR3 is TGTGCCAGCAGTTTACCTGGCAGCGGGGCGACGGGCGAGCAGTTCTTC. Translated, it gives CASSLPGSGATGEQFF.

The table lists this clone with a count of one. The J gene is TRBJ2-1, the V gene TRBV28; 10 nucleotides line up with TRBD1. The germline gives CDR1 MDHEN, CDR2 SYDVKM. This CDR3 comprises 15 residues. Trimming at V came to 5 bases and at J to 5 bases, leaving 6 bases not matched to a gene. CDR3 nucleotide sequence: TGTGCCAGCAGTGCCGACAGGGGGCTTCACAATGAGCAGTTCTTC. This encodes CASSADRGLHNEQFF.

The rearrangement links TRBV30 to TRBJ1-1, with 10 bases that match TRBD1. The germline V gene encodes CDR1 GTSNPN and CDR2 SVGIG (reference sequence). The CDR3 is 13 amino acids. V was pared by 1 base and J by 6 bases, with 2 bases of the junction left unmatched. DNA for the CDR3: TGTGCCTGGAGTGGACAGGGGGCAGCTGAAGCTTTCTTT. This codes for CAWSGQGAAEAFF.

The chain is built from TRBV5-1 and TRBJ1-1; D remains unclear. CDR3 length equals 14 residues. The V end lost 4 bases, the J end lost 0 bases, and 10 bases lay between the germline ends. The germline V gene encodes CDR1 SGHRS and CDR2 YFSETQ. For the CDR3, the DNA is TGCGCCAGCAGCCCGCGGGGATTGAACACTGAAGCTTTCTTT. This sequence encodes CASSPRGLNTEAFF.

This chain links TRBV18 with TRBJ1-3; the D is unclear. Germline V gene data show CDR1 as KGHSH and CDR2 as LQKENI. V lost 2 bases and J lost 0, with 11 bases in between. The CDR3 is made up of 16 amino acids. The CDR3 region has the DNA TGTGCCAGCTCACCAAGTGGCTTACGCTCTGGAAACACCATATATTTT. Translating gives CASSPSGLRSGNTIYF.

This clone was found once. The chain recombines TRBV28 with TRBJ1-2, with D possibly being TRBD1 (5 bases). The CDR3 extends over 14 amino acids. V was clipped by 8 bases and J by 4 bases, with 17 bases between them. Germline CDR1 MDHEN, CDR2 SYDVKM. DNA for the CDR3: TGTGCCAGCCAACCCATGGGGCCTCGCTATGGCTACACCTTC. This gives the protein CASQPMGPRYGYTF.

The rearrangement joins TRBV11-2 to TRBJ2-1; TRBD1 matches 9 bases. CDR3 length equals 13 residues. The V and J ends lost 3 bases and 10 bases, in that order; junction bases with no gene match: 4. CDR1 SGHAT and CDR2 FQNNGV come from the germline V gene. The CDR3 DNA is TGTGCCAGCAGCTTGTTACAGGGGGCAGAGCAGTTCTTC. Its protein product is CASSLLQGAEQFF.

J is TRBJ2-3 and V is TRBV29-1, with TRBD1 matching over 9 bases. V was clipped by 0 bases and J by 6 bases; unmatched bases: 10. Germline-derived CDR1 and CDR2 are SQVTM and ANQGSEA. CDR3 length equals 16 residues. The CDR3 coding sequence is TGCAGCGTTGAAGATCTCCCGGGACAGGGAGGGGATACGCAGTATTTT. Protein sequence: CSVEDLPGQGGDTQYF.

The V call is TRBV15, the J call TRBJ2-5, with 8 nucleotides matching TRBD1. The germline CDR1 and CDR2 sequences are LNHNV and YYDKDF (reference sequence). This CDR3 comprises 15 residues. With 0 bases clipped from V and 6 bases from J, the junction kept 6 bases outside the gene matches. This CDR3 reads CATSRDRTGTKTQYF. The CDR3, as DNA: TGTGCCACCAGCAGAGATAGGACAGGGACGAAGACCCAGTACTTC. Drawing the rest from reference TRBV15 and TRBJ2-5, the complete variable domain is DAMVIQNPRYQVTQFGKPVTLSCSQTLNHNVMYWYQQKSSQAPKLLFHYYDKDFNNEADTPDNFQSRRPNTSFCFLDIRSPGLGDTAMYLCATSRDRTGTKTQYFGPGTRLLVL.

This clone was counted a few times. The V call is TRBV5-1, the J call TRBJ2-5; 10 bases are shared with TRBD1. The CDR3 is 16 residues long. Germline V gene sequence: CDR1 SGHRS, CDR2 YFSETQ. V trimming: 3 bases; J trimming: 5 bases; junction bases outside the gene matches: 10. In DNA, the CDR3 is TGCGCCAGCAGCTATCCCCGACAGGGGGCTTGGGAGACCCAGTACTTC. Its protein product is CASSYPRQGAWETQYF.

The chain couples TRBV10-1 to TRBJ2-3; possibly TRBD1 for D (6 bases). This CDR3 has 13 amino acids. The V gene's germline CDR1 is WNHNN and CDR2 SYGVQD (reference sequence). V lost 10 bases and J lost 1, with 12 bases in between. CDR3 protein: CATTGQRTDTQYF. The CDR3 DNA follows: TGCGCCACCACGGGACAACGCACAGATACGCAGTATTTT.

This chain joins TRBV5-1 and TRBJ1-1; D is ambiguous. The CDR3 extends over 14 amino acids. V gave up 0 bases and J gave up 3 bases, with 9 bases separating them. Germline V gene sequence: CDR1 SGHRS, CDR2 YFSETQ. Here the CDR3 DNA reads TGCGCCAGCAGCTTGGACGCCGGGGACACTGAAGCTTTCTTT. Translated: CASSLDAGDTEAFF.

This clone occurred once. The CDR3 sequence is CATSRPRTEGRKTQYF. For the CDR3, the DNA is TGTGCCACCAGCAGACCTCGGACAGAAGGAAGAAAGACCCAGTACTTC. The chain is built from TRBV15 and TRBJ2-5; D perhaps matches TRBD1 (6 bases). Trimming left V 2 bases short and J 6 bases short, with 19 bases between. CDR1 LNHNV and CDR2 YYDKDF come from the germline V gene (reference sequence). CDR3 length equals 16 residues.

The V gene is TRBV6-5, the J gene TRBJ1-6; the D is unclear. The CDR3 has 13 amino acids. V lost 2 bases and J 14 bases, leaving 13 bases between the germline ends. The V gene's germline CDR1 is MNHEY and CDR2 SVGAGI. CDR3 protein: CASSYDGRRTLHF. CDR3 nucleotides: TGTGCCAGCAGTTACGATGGTCGGCGGACCCTCCACTTT.

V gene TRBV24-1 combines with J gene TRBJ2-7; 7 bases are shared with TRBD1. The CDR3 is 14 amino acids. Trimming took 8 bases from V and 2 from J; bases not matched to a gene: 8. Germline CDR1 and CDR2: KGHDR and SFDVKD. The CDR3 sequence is CATTKDRDTYEQYF. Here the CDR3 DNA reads TGTGCCACCACCAAAGACAGGGATACCTACGAGCAGTACTTC.

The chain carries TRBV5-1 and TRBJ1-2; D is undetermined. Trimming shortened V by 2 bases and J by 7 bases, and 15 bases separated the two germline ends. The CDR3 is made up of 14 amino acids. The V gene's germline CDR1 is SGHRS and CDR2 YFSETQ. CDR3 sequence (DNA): TGCGCCAGCAGCTTATCTCACGATGGGAGTGGCTACACCTTC. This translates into CASSLSHDGSGYTF. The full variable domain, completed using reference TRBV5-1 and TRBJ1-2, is KAGVTQTPRYLIKTRGQQVTLSCSPISGHRSVSWYQQTPGQGLQFLFEYFSETQRNKGNFPGRFSGRQFSNSRSEMNVSTLELGDSALYLCASSLSHDGSGYTFGSGTRLTVV.

The CDR3 is CASSMDPDRGIYEQYF. CDR3 nucleotide sequence: TGTGCCAGTAGTATGGACCCTGACAGGGGGATTTACGAGCAGTACTTC. The V call is TRBV19, the J call TRBJ2-7, with 9 nucleotides matching TRBD1. Germline V gives CDR1 LNHDA, CDR2 SQIVND (reference sequence). V lost 3 bases to trimming and J lost 4 bases; unmatched junction nucleotides: 10. The CDR3 length is 16 residues.

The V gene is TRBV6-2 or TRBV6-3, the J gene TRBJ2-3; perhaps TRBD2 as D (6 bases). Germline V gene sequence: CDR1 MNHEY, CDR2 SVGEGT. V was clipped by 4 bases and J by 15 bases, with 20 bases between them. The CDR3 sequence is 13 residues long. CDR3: CASSFPGTRLRYF. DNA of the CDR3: TGTGCCAGCAGTTTTCCAGGGACTCGACTGAGATATTTT.

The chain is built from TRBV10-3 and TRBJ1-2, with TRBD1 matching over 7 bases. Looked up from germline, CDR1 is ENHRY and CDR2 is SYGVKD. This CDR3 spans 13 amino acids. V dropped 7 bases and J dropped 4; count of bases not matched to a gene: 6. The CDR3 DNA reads TGTGCCATCACACGGGACAGTACCTATGGCTACACCTTC. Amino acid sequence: CAITRDSTYGYTF.

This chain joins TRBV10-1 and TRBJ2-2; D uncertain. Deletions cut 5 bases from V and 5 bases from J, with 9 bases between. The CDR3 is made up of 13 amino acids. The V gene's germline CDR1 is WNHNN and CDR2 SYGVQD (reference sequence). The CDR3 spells CASSPSRTGELFF. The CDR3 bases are TGCGCCAGCAGTCCTAGTCGGACCGGGGAGCTGTTTTTT.

DNA for the CDR3: TGCGCCAGCAGCTTGGGCGGTGACTATGGCTACACCTTC. Its translation is CASSLGGDYGYTF. This sequence joins TRBV5-1 and TRBJ1-2; D unresolved. Per germline, CDR1 SGHRS and CDR2 YFSETQ. The V and J ends lost 0 bases and 3 bases respectively, with 6 bases between them. The CDR3 sequence is 13 residues long.

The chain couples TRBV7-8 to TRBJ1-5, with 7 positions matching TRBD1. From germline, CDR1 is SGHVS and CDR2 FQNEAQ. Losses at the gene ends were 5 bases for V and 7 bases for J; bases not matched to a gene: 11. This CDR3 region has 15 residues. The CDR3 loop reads CASSPGTAAKQPQHF. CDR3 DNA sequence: TGTGCCAGCAGCCCGGGGACAGCGGCGAAACAGCCCCAGCATTTT.

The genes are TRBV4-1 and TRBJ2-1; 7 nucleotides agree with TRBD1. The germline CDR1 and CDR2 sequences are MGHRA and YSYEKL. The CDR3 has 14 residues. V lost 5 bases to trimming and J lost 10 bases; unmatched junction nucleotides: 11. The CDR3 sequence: CASSLRDSRAEQFF. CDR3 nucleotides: TGCGCCAGCAGCTTACGGGACAGCCGGGCGGAGCAGTTCTTC.